This note documents a single TCR beta chain sequence. Its antigen remains unidentified. Nothing much larger sits one base from this clone, and base qualities are not available. Libraries were made using the immunoSEQ multiplex PCR assay. Per the source publication's procedure: To diagnose cytomegalovirus status from the catalog of TCR beta chain sequences, a statistical classification framework was built. In its TCRdb copy, this immuneACCESS table keeps in-frame sequences only and misses some clones. Where compared with another copy, unresolved V genes explain less than half of these, and the others have no known cause. D and trimming come from the DNA, and the V and J calls and clone size come from that table. Counted in this sample were about 130,000 clones; under 90% of them appeared once. The leading ten clones occupy 3% to 3.5% of the sample. The germline V gene gives CDR1 as SGHRS and CDR2 as YFSETQ. At the junction V is shortened by 6 bases and J by 0 bases, with 10 bases in between. The CDR3 measures 15 amino acids from cysteine to phenylalanine. Only CDR3 DNA remains: 45 bases, in frame from the first base.

This specimen belongs to a study of cytomegalovirus exposure and HLA in healthy donors (dated by TCRdb to 2016 to 2017). Context from the whole study: According to a later analysis, one platform produced both the 110 or so validation repertoires and the approximately 660 repertoires of the first cohort. The study was designed to test whether signatures of past pathogen exposure could be identified by cataloging public T cell receptors. Besides the first cohort of approximately 670 subjects, a separate validation cohort made up of 120 different subjects was used. The study combined high-throughput TCR immunosequencing, statistical association of individual TCRs with disease status, and machine learning to predict cytomegalovirus infection status.

The donors belonged to the validation cohort of roughly 120 subjects, which was separate from the 666-subject first cohort. Summary of the overall study and its limitations: A later analysis found that TCRs clustered in the first cohort also tended to co-occur in the 120 validation repertoires, with about 94% of cluster scores above 0. A total of around 150 TCR beta chains were listed by the study as associated with cytomegalovirus. The authors suggested that the approach could potentially be extended to other disease states and immunological phenotypes. A few of the identified cytomegalovirus-associated TCR beta chains were confirmed in vitro to be specific for cytomegalovirus antigens. The classifier was reported to diagnose cytomegalovirus status with high specificity and sensitivity in both the original and validation cohorts. Across donors, most TCR sequences were observed very rarely, whereas some public TCRs were present in many individuals. All 120 or so repertoires were used to score co-occurrence in the validation cohort in a later analysis, because that analysis had no HLA typing for the cohort.

The clonotype comes from a man aged 30 to 45 in good health and CMV-seronegative. Sequenced input: PBMCs. The chain links TRBV5-1 with TRBJ2-6; the D gene assignment is ambiguous. The DNA is TGCGCCAGCAAGAGGCCCAGCTCTGGGGCCAACGTCCTGACTTTC. This gives the protein CASKRPSSGANVLTF.